The 15 T cell receptor beta chains reported below all come from one sample, sequenced in a study of CD8 T cells in ankylosing spondylitis. TCRdb used MiXCR to reprocess the 5' RACE reads, holding one entry per CDR3 protein. The sample contains approximately 350,000 distinct CDR3 sequences, about 14% of which appear only once. The sequenced material came from blood, either unsorted or a sorted T cell fraction (not recorded which). These receptors all stem from a male donor with ankylosing spondylitis or in good health (not recorded which).

V usage is TRBV28 and J usage is TRBJ1-2; 7 bases map to TRBD1. The CDR3 is made up of 14 amino acids. Germline loops: CDR1 MDHEN, CDR2 SYDVKM. V lost 4 bases to trimming and J lost 5 bases; unmatched junction nucleotides: 7. The DNA for the CDR3 is TGTGCCAGCAGTTCTTCCGGGACAGCTTATGGCTACACCTTC. Amino acid sequence: CASSSSGTAYGYTF.

This clonotype was seen only once. This chain connects TRBV20-1 to TRBJ2-7; D not resolved. CDR3 length: 12 amino acids. CDR1 and CDR2 from the germline V gene are DFQATT and SNEGSKA (reference sequence). Trimming pared 4 bases from V and 5 bases from J, leaving 12 bases between. The CDR3 DNA sequence: TGCAGTGCTACCGTTAGGGCGAACGAGCAGTACTTC. As protein: CSATVRANEQYF.

This clonotype was seen many times. The V and J genes are TRBV9 and TRBJ2-7; D not resolved. V lost 0 bases to trimming and J lost 0 bases, with 7 bases between them. Germline V gives CDR1 SGDLS, CDR2 YYNGEE. This CDR3 is 14 amino acids long. CDR3 residues: CASSVGPSSYEQYF. Written as DNA, the CDR3 is TGTGCCAGCAGCGTAGGACCGAGCTCCTACGAGCAGTACTTC. Combining the CDR3 with reference TRBV9 and TRBJ2-7 gives the whole variable domain DSGVTQTPKHLITATGQRVTLRCSPRSGDLSVYWYQQSLDQGLQFLIQYYNGEERAKGNILERFSAQQFPDLHSELNLSSLELGDSALYFCASSVGPSSYEQYFGPGTRLTVT.

This rearrangement joins TRBV7-9 to TRBJ1-2; the match to TRBD1 covers 7 bases. The CDR3 spans 13 residues. With V trimmed by 3 bases and J by 6 bases, 4 bases remained unmatched. The germline V gene encodes CDR1 SEHNR and CDR2 FQNEAQ (reference sequence). In DNA, the CDR3 is TGTGCCAGCAGCTTGGCGACAGGGAATGGCTACACCTTC. This codes for CASSLATGNGYTF.

This clonotype turned up a few times. The rearrangement links TRBV5-1 to TRBJ2-7; 15 bases are a match to TRBD2. Per germline, CDR1 SGHRS and CDR2 YFSETQ. The trim removed 3 bases at V and 3 bases at J, leaving 7 bases unmatched. The CDR3 sequence is 17 residues long. Here the CDR3 DNA reads TGCGCCAGCAGCTCCGGGACTAGCGGGAGGCCGGACTACGAGCAGTACTTC. Residues: CASSSGTSGRPDYEQYF.

This clonotype has only a few counts. This chain joins TRBV11-2 and TRBJ2-3; weak D call: TRBD2 (6 bases). Germline CDR1 SGHAT, CDR2 FQNNGV. This CDR3 region has 15 residues. V was shortened by 1 base and J by 3 bases, with 11 bases between the two germline ends. This CDR3 reads CASSLVISGTDTQYF. CDR3 in DNA: TGTGCCAGCAGCTTAGTGATTAGCGGAACAGATACGCAGTATTTT.

Many counts were recorded for this clonotype. The chain employs TRBV5-1 and TRBJ1-1, with 9 bases that match TRBD1. The CDR3 length is 16 residues. Trimming at V came to 4 bases and at J to 3 bases, leaving 10 bases not matched to a gene. Per germline, CDR1 SGHRS and CDR2 YFSETQ. The CDR3 sequence is CASSQVGQGRDTEAFF. CDR3 in DNA: TGCGCCAGCAGCCAGGTTGGACAGGGGAGAGACACTGAAGCTTTCTTT.

The rearrangement uses TRBV4-2 and TRBJ2-5; perhaps TRBD2 as D (6 bases). CDR3 size: 18 residues. Germline loops: CDR1 LGHNA, CDR2 YNFKEQ. Trimming shortened V by 2 bases and J by 4 bases, and 23 bases separated the two germline ends. This CDR3 reads CASSQWDGGVGGGETQYF. Here the CDR3 DNA reads TGTGCCAGCAGCCAATGGGACGGAGGGGTCGGTGGAGGAGAGACCCAGTACTTC.

The V and J genes are TRBV12-3 or TRBV12-4 and TRBJ1-5; TRBD1 matches at 10 bases. The trim removed 6 bases at V and 11 bases at J, leaving 13 bases unmatched. This CDR3 has 15 residues. CDR3 protein: CASSPTGGVGMAQHF. The CDR3 DNA sequence: TGTGCCAGCAGCCCGACAGGGGGCGTGGGGATGGCCCAGCATTTT.

V is TRBV19 and J is TRBJ2-7, with TRBD1 as a possible D gene (5 bases). The CDR3 has 15 residues. Trimming left V 6 bases short and J 4 bases short, with 19 bases between. Germline V lookup: CDR1 LNHDA, CDR2 SQIVND (reference sequence). The CDR3 DNA sequence: TGTGCCAGTAGCGAGGACACCCAACGTTTATACGAGCAGTACTTC. It specifies CASSEDTQRLYEQYF.

This chain uses TRBV27 with TRBJ2-4; 8 nucleotides align to TRBD1. This CDR3 region has 14 residues. The germline gives CDR1 MNHEY, CDR2 SMNVEV (reference sequence). Trimming removed 2 bases from V and 6 bases from J; junction bases left unmatched: 3. For the CDR3, the DNA is TGTGCCAGCAGTTTAAGGCAGGGGGCAAACATTCAGTACTTC. It encodes CASSLRQGANIQYF.

V gene TRBV4-1 combines with J gene TRBJ2-7; D may be TRBD1 (7 bases). CDR3 size: 15 residues. V was trimmed by 5 bases and J by 3 bases, leaving 17 bases between them. CDR1 and CDR2 from the germline V gene are MGHRA and YSYEKL. The CDR3 region has the DNA TGCGCCAGCAGCAGGAGGGGGCAGTCTATCTACGAGCAGTACTTC. As protein: CASSRRGQSIYEQYF.

The chain combines TRBV11-3 with TRBJ2-5; 14 nucleotides agree with TRBD2. V dropped 5 bases and J dropped 1; count of bases not matched to a gene: 21. Germline CDR1 is SGHNT and CDR2 is YENEEA. CDR3 size: 22 residues. CDR3 sequence: CASSAWPGQGGTSGRVQETQYF. DNA for the CDR3: TGTGCCAGCAGCGCCTGGCCGGGACAGGGCGGGACTAGCGGGAGAGTCCAAGAGACCCAGTACTTC.

This chain uses TRBV6-4 with TRBJ1-2; D remains unclear. CDR3 length: 11 residues. CDR1 MRHNA and CDR2 SNTAGT come from the germline V gene. Trimming removed 2 bases at V and 13 bases at J, with 11 bases between. CDR3: CASSDLFEVTF. The CDR3 nucleotides are TGTGCCAGCAGTGACCTCTTTGAGGTCACCTTC.

This clonotype was counted only a few times. The chain uses TRBV12-3 or TRBV12-4 and TRBJ2-7; a possible D gene is TRBD2 (7 bases). The CDR3 is made up of 14 amino acids. Deletions cut 3 bases from V and 3 bases from J, with 12 bases between. The CDR3 spells CASSLAGANYEQYF. DNA for the CDR3: TGTGCCAGCAGTTTGGCGGGGGCCAACTACGAGCAGTACTTC.